This TCR beta chain stems from a study of cytomegalovirus exposure and HLA in healthy donors. In the study overall: Early release data held 75 million to 90 million unique TCRs from HLA-typed donors.

J was trimmed by 6 bases and V by 4 bases; bases with no gene match: 9. Germline CDR1 reads SGHRS; CDR2 reads YFSETQ. The CDR3 length is 15 residues. Details on this clone: Antigen specificity is unknown.

The PCR was carried out with 60 Vbeta primers and 13 Jbeta primers. Produced via immunoSEQ multiplex PCR; TCRdb's table is partial and in-frame only. This sample has about 190,000 clones; 70% to 75% occur once, and the top ten carry roughly 2.8%. Study outcomes and limitations: Rarity marked most TCR sequences, yet some public TCRs occurred in many donors. Trimming of TCR beta V- and J-genes showed a link, identified in a later analysis, to a missense DCLRE1C variant.

Sequencing was performed on PBMCs. The J gene is TRBJ2-3, the V gene TRBV5-1; 9 nucleotides match TRBD1. The sequence came from a woman aged 25 to 39 in good health and CMV-seropositive. The CDR3 loop is CASSPGQGKGDTQYF. DNA for the CDR3: TGCGCCAGCAGCCCAGGACAGGGGAAGGGGGATACGCAGTATTTT.